Listed here is a single TCR beta chain. Between the trimmed V and J ends, which lost 3 bases and 1 base, there was a span of 6 bases. This CDR3 has 13 residues. Germline V lookup: CDR1 LNHDA, CDR2 SQIVND (reference sequence). This entry is derived from a study of T cell responses to AZD1222 COVID-19 vaccine. TCRdb's copy holds only in-frame clones and misses some; the assay was immunoSEQ multiplex PCR. The table shows 100,000 to 150,000 clones, with more than 90% occurring only once. The clonotype originates from an adult who received the AZD1222 COVID-19 vaccine. The V call is TRBV19, the J call TRBJ1-1; no definite D call. The source material was peripheral blood, sampled 28 days after the second AZD1222 dose. The CDR3 DNA is TGTGCCAGTAGTATCCGGGAGAACACTGAAGCTTTCTTT. This gives the protein CASSIRENTEAFF.